The clone carrying this TCR beta chain was detected only a few times. The source of the sample is a study of identical twins. Using its own MiXCR run on the 5' RACE reads, TCRdb lists one record per CDR3 protein. The profile covers roughly 350,000 distinct CDR3 sequences, with about 9% appearing a single time and roughly 8.7% taken by the ten largest. Sequenced material: naive T cells sorted from blood. This receptor was taken from a woman between 50 and 59 years old in good health.

The CDR3 protein is CASVAGISRGQFF. CDR3 DNA: TGTGCCAGCGTTGCGGGCATCTCTCGGGGGCAGTTCTTC. J is TRBJ2-1 and V is TRBV6-1, with a weak D call TRBD2 (5 bases). V gave up 8 bases and J gave up 12 bases, with 20 bases separating them. The V gene's germline CDR1 is MNHNS and CDR2 SASEGT. The CDR3 has 13 residues.